This T cell receptor (beta chain) was observed in a study of blood T cells in healthy people across ages. Points from the study as a whole: With donor CMV status unknown, expanded clonotype changes were possibly confounded.

Each donor's blood draw was ten milliliters of peripheral blood. Each sample provided at least 5.5 micrograms of extracted total RNA. Germline CDR1 is LGHNA and CDR2 is YSLEER. The CDR3 covers 15 residues. About this clonotype itself: As yet, its antigen is unknown.

It was with a sample-barcoded 5' primer and a J-beta primer mix that a second PCR of about 7 to 12 cycles was run. TCRdb called the 5' RACE reads again in MiXCR, with one record for every CDR3 protein. The repertoire holds about 800,000 distinct CDR3 sequences, with roughly 25% as singletons. This same sample was also part of a study on T cells of mothers and their children.

The sample comprised blood. The source is a boy aged 5-17 years in good health. The chain uses TRBV4-3 and TRBJ2-5; tentatively, D is TRBD1 (6 bases). The J call is doubtful: the DNA matches TRBJ2-1 better. This CDR3 reads CASSQVGTRGNEQFF. Here the CDR3 DNA reads TGCGCCAGCAGCCAAGTGGGGACAAGGGGGAATGAGCAGTTCTTC.